The rows below give T cell receptor beta chains drawn from one sample of a study of T-cell memory formation after mild COVID-19. TCRdb reprocessed the 5' RACE reads with MiXCR, giving one entry per CDR3 protein. There are 350,000 to 500,000 distinct CDR3 sequences in the sample; roughly 18% occur only once, and around a fifth lies in the top ten. Sequenced: PBMCs or a T cell subset sorted from them (not recorded which). The receptors here all came from a man aged 18 to 30 who had mild COVID-19 (a few samples of this study predate the infection). Cell type and time point are not known. The CDR3 runs from the conserved cysteine through the conserved F or W. D genes are given only for firm matches. Expanded clones get a size class; other rows say once, few or many, or leave the size out.

j_call | clone_size | v_call | cdr3_length | d_call | cdr3_nt | cdr3_aa
TRBJ1-1 | - | TRBV11-2 | 14 | - | TGTGCCAGCAGCTTAGATCTTTCAAGCACTGAAGCTTTCTTT | CASSLDLSSTEAFF
TRBJ2-5 | - | TRBV5-1 | 14 | - | TGCGCCAGCAGCTTGGGGGCAGACCAAGAGACCCAGTACTTC | CASSLGADQETQYF
TRBJ1-3 | many | TRBV12-3/TRBV12-4 | 14 | - | TGTGCCAGCAATAAAGGACACTTAGGAAACACCATATATTTT | CASNKGHLGNTIYF
TRBJ2-3 | - | TRBV7-2 | 14 | TRBD2 | TGTGCCAGCTCCCAATTCGGGAGGACAGATACGCAGTATTTT | CASSQFGRTDTQYF
TRBJ1-2 | - | TRBV7-6 | 13 | TRBD1 | TGTGCCAGCAGCTCCCCCCAGGGGGGCGGCTACACCTTC | CASSSPQGGGYTF
TRBJ1-1 | few | TRBV7-2 | 14 | - | TGTGCCAGCAGCTTAAGACAGACGAACACTGAAGCTTTCTTT | CASSLRQTNTEAFF
TRBJ2-5 | few | TRBV7-6 | 14 | - | TGTGCCAGCAGCTTGCCCCTAGGGGGGGAGACCCAGTACTTC | CASSLPLGGETQYF
TRBJ1-1 | few | TRBV5-1 | 15 | TRBD1 | TGCGCCAGCAGCTTGAAGGGACAGGGCGCCACTGAAGCTTTCTTT | CASSLKGQGATEAFF
TRBJ2-5 | - | TRBV7-2 | 15 | TRBD2 | TGTGCCAGCAGCTTAGCGTGGACGGGGGAGGGGACCCAGTACTTC | CASSLAWTGEGTQYF
TRBJ2-5 | few | TRBV20-1 | 15 | TRBD1 | TGCAGTGCTAGAGCCCCTGATAGGGGGCTGGAGACCCAGTACTTC | CSARAPDRGLETQYF
TRBJ1-1 | - | TRBV12-3/TRBV12-4 | 15 | - | TGTGCCAGCAGTCCCGGAACAGGGTTTGGGACTGAAGCTTTCTTT | CASSPGTGFGTEAFF
TRBJ2-1 | - | TRBV18 | 12 | - | TGTGCCAGCTCACCCCTTAACCCGAAGGGGTTCTTC | CASSPLNPKGFF
TRBJ1-2 | - | TRBV5-4 | 15 | - | TGTGCCAGCAGCCCCCAGGGGTTAGGCAACTATGGCTACACCTTC | CASSPQGLGNYGYTF
TRBJ1-6 | few | TRBV7-2 | 16 | TRBD1 | TGTGCCAGCAGCCGAAGGACAGGCGCCTATAATTCACCCCTCCACTTT | CASSRRTGAYNSPLHF
TRBJ1-1 | - | TRBV7-2 | 17 | TRBD1 | TGTGCCAGCAGCTTAGGCCGTGACAGGGCTCTGAACACTGAAGCTTTCTTT | CASSLGRDRALNTEAFF
TRBJ2-5 | - | TRBV18 | 15 | TRBD2 | TGTGCCAGCTCACCACAGGCTAGCGGGGGAGAGACCCAGTACTTC | CASSPQASGGETQYF
TRBJ2-3 | many | TRBV13 | 11 | - | TGTGCCAGCAGCTTAAATGGTCCGGAGTATTTT | CASSLNGPEYF
TRBJ2-1 | many | TRBV5-1 | 19 | - | TGCGCCAGCGCCCCGACTGGTGGCCCGTCTGGGGGATCCTACAATGAGCAGTTCTTC | CASAPTGGPSGGSYNEQFF
TRBJ2-1 | - | TRBV5-1 | 13 | TRBD1 | TGTGCCAGCAGCCTGGACAGGGGGAATGAGCAGTTCTTC | CASSLDRGNEQFF
TRBJ2-4 | few | TRBV5-1 | 17 | - | TGCGCCAGCAGCTTGGGGACAGTAGGACTAGCCAAAAACATTCAGTACTTC | CASSLGTVGLAKNIQYF
TRBJ1-5 | - | TRBV7-2 | 15 | - | TGTGCCAGCAGCTCCTCCCCACGAGGCAATCAGCCCCAGCATTTT | CASSSSPRGNQPQHF
TRBJ1-1 | - | TRBV20-1 | 14 | - | TGCAGTGCTAAGGATGCGACCGTGAACACTGAAGCTTTCTTT | CSAKDATVNTEAFF
TRBJ1-2 | - | TRBV7-3 | 15 | TRBD1 | TGTGCCAGCAGCTCCAAACCAACAGGGGCCGGTGGCTACACCTTC | CASSSKPTGAGGYTF
TRBJ1-1 | - | TRBV27 | 13 | - | TGTGCCAGCAGTACTGCCAGGAACACTGAAGCTTTCTTT | CASSTARNTEAFF
TRBJ2-1 | many | TRBV18 | 12 | - | TGTGCCAGCTCACCACCAGGGGATGAGCAGTTCTTC | CASSPPGDEQFF
TRBJ1-1 | - | TRBV27 | 13 | - | TGTGCCAGCAGTTTCGTACTGAACACTGAAGCTTTCTTT | CASSFVLNTEAFF
TRBJ2-5 | once | TRBV19 | 15 | - | TGTGCCAGTAGTATAAGCCCCGCAGTCCCGGAGACCCAGTACTTC | CASSISPAVPETQYF
TRBJ2-1 | - | TRBV3-1 | 16 | TRBD1 | TGTGCCAGCAGCACCCCGACAGGGAGCTTTGGCAATGAGCAGTTCTTC | CASSTPTGSFGNEQFF
TRBJ1-1 | - | TRBV7-9 | 16 | - | TGTGCCAGCAGCCCCACGCTGGACAGCAGCTATCCGGAAGCTTTCTTT | CASSPTLDSSYPEAFF
TRBJ1-1 | few | TRBV6-2/TRBV6-3 | 14 | TRBD1 | TGTGCCACCCGTCCCGGGACAGGGTACACTGAAGCTTTCTTT | CATRPGTGYTEAFF
TRBJ1-6 | - | TRBV19 | 17 | TRBD1 | TGTGCCAGTAGTACGCTGATCGGACAGGGTGCTAATTCACCCCTCCACTTT | CASSTLIGQGANSPLHF
TRBJ2-3 | - | TRBV5-1 | 13 | - | TGCGCCAGCAGCTTCGAGACCACAGATACGCAGTATTTT | CASSFETTDTQYF
TRBJ2-4 | - | TRBV6-2/TRBV6-3 | 16 | TRBD1 | TGTGCCAGCAGTTACCGGGGACAGGAGCACAAAAACATTCAGTACTTC | CASSYRGQEHKNIQYF
TRBJ1-4 | - | TRBV28 | 12 | TRBD1 | TGTGCCACTAGACAGGGATCTGAAAAACTGTTTTTT | CATRQGSEKLFF
TRBJ2-2 | - | TRBV12-3/TRBV12-4 | 15 | TRBD2 | TGTGCCAGCGCCGAAAGACTAGCGGGGAGAGGGGAGCTGTTTTTT | CASAERLAGRGELFF
TRBJ2-1 | - | TRBV2 | 14 | TRBD1 | TGTGCCAGCCGAGGGACAGGGAAGGGCAATGAGCAGTTCTTC | CASRGTGKGNEQFF
TRBJ2-2 | few | TRBV5-1 | 17 | - | TGCGCCAGCAGCTTGTATAAGGGCGGCGGGAACACCGGGGAGCTGTTTTTT | CASSLYKGGGNTGELFF
TRBJ1-4 | - | TRBV6-6 | 14 | TRBD1 | TGTGCCAGCAGTACAGGGACAGGGCGTGAAAAACTGTTTTTT | CASSTGTGREKLFF
TRBJ1-2 | many | TRBV29-1 | 14 | TRBD1 | TGCAGCGTTGTGGGGGGACAGGGGGGTCGTGGCTACACCTTC | CSVVGGQGGRGYTF
TRBJ2-1 | few | TRBV20-1 | 14 | - | TGCAGTGCTTTGGTGCGGGGAGCCTACAATGAGCAGTTCTTC | CSALVRGAYNEQFF
TRBJ2-5 | - | TRBV15 | 14 | - | TGTGCCACCAGCAGAAGGCGGGGAGAAGAGACCCAGTACTTC | CATSRRRGEETQYF
TRBJ1-5 | - | TRBV3-1 | 13 | - | TGTGCCAGCAGCCAAGACCGGGAACAGCCCCAGCATTTT | CASSQDREQPQHF
TRBJ2-7 | few | TRBV12-3/TRBV12-4 | 14 | - | TGTGCCAGCAGTGCGGACATTTACTCCTACGAGCAGTACTTC | CASSADIYSYEQYF
TRBJ1-5 | - | TRBV7-2 | 12 | - | TGTGCCAGCAGCCCTCCTCGCGAGCCCCAGCATTTT | CASSPPREPQHF
TRBJ2-5 | - | TRBV5-1 | 15 | TRBD1 | TGCGCCAGCAGCCACCAGGGACAGGGACAAGAGACCCAGTACTTC | CASSHQGQGQETQYF
TRBJ1-2 | - | TRBV6-5 | 14 | TRBD1 | TGTGCCAGCAGACGCACAGGGGGCGACTATGGCTACACCTTC | CASRRTGGDYGYTF
TRBJ2-5 | - | TRBV5-1 | 15 | - | TGCGCCAGCAGCGGGGATGCGGCGCCCCGGGAGACCCAGTACTTC | CASSGDAAPRETQYF
TRBJ2-2 | - | TRBV3-1 | 18 | TRBD1 | TGTGCCAGCAGCCAGTTAAGACCGGACAGGGCGTACACCGGGGAGCTGTTTTTT | CASSQLRPDRAYTGELFF
TRBJ2-5 | - | TRBV27 | 13 | - | TGTGCCAGCAGTTTTTACCCACGGGAGACCCAGTACTTC | CASSFYPRETQYF
TRBJ2-7 | few | TRBV15 | 14 | - | TGTGCCACCAGCCCCCGCCAGGGGAGCGACGAGCAGTACTTC | CATSPRQGSDEQYF
TRBJ1-1 | many | TRBV10-2 | 13 | - | TGCGCCAGCACCCCGGGGGGGAACACTGAAGCTTTCTTT | CASTPGGNTEAFF
TRBJ1-1 | - | TRBV19 | 15 | - | TGTGCCAGTAGTCCTACAGGGATCATGAACACTGAAGCTTTCTTT | CASSPTGIMNTEAFF
TRBJ1-2 | - | TRBV9 | 14 | - | TGTGCCAGCAGCGATGACGCGGAACACTATGGCTACACCTTC | CASSDDAEHYGYTF
TRBJ2-3 | few | TRBV5-1 | 14 | - | TGCGCCAGCAGCCCTACCCAGGGGAGAGATACGCAGTATTTT | CASSPTQGRDTQYF
TRBJ2-5 | many | TRBV5-5 | 14 | - | TGTGCCAGCAGCTTGGGAGGGACGGGAGAGACCCAGTACTTC | CASSLGGTGETQYF
TRBJ2-5 | - | TRBV9 | 16 | - | TGTGCCAGCAGCGTCCTCGGGACTTCCAGGGCAGAGACCCAGTACTTC | CASSVLGTSRAETQYF
TRBJ1-5 | - | TRBV29-1 | 12 | TRBD1 | TGCAGCGCAGGACAGGATAATCAGCCCCAGCATTTT | CSAGQDNQPQHF